The entry that follows covers one T cell receptor beta chain sequence. Its antigen is not known. Since a much larger clone is just one base distant, this may be a read error. Germline assignment: CDR1 SEHNR and CDR2 FQNEAQ (reference sequence). There are 14 residues in the CDR3. With 7 bases removed from V and 6 bases from J, the gap between germline ends came to 16 bases. The sample originates from a study of molecular identifiers for immune sequencing clone quantification. Findings of the study overall: Clones above 20 RNA copies held over 99% of effector molecules, under 1% in naive cells. Jurkat TCR RNA from one cell was spiked into approximately 930,000 naive cells, and it was reportedly detectable there.

The authors sorted naive CD8 T cells as CD8+CD4-CCR7+CD45RA+. Listed TCR primers, together with previously described methods, were used for the bulk TCR libraries. In TCRdb, the PCR reads were re-called with MiXCR into one record per CDR3 protein. The top ten clones hold 0.84% of a sample with more than 450,000 distinct CDR3 sequences, about 20% of them seen once. The clonotype originates from a human donor in good health. Some libraries in this study had Jurkat cell RNA spiked in. Sequencing used naive CD8+ T cells from blood, with Jurkat cell RNA spiked in. The subset here: FACS-sorted CD8+CD4-CCR7+CD45RA+ naive T cells. J is TRBJ1-3 and V is TRBV7-9; maybe TRBD1 (5 bases). As DNA, the CDR3 is TGTGCCAGCAACTGGTCACAGGAGGAAAACACCATATATTTT. Protein product: CASNWSQEENTIYF.